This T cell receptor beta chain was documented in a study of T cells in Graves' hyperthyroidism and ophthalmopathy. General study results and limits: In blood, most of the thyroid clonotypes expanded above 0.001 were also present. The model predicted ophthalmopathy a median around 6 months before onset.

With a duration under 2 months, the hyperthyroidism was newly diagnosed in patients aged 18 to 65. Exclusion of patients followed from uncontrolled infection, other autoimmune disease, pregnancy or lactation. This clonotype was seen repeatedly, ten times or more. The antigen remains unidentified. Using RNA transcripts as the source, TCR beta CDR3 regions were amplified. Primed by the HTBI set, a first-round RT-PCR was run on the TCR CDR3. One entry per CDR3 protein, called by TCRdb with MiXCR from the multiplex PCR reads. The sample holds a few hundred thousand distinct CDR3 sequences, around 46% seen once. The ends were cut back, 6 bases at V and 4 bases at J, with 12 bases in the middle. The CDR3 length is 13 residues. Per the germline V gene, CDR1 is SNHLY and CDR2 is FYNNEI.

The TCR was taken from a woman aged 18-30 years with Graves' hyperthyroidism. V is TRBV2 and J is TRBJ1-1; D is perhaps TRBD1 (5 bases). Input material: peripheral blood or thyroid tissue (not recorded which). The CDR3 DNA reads TGTGCCAGCAGGGGGGTGGATGCCACTGAAGCTTTCTTT. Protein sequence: CASRGVDATEAFF.